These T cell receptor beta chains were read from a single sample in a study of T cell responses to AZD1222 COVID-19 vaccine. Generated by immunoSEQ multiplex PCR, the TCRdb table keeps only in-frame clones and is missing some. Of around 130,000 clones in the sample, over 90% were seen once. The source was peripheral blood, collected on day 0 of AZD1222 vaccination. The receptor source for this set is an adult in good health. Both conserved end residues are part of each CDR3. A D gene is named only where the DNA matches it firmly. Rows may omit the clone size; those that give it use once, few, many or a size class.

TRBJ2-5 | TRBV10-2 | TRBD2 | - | TGCGCCAGCAGTGTGGTAGCAAGGACCGGACTAGCGGTACAAGAGACCCAGTACTTC | CASSVVARTGLAVQETQYF
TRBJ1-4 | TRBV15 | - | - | TGTGCCACCAGCAGAGATCGTGTATCGGTGAATGAAAAACTGTTTTTT | CATSRDRVSVNEKLFF
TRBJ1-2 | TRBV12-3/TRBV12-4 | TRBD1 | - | TGTGCCAGCAGCCCGGGACAGAACTATGGCTACACCTTC | CASSPGQNYGYTF
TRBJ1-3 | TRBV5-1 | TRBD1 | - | TGCGCCAGCAGCTTGGGACAGGGGGCCGGTGGAAACACCATATATTTT | CASSLGQGAGGNTIYF
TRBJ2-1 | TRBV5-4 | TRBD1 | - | TGTGCCAGCAGTCCCGGACAGGGAACAGGCAATGAGCAGTTCTTC | CASSPGQGTGNEQFF
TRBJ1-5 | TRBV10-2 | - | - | TGCGCCAGCAGTGAGCAGCCAGGCTATTTCGATAGCAATCAGCCCCAGCATTTT | CASSEQPGYFDSNQPQHF
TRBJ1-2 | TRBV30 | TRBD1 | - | TGTGCCTGGACCCCCGGACAGGGGCCGGGTGGCTACACCTTC | CAWTPGQGPGGYTF
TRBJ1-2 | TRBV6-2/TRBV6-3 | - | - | TGTGCCAGCAGTTACGGGGACATCTATGGCTACACCTTC | CASSYGDIYGYTF
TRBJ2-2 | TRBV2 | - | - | TGTGCCAGCAGTGTAACAGGGAACACCGGGGAGCTGTTTTTT | CASSVTGNTGELFF
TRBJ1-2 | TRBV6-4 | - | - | TGTGCCAGCAGTGACACACCAGGCTATGGCTACACCTTC | CASSDTPGYGYTF
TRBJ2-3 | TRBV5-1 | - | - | TGCGCCAGCAGTGGCAGGGGCACAGATACGCAGTATTTT | CASSGRGTDTQYF
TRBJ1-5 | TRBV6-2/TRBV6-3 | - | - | TGTGCCAGCAGTTACTGGGGGCGTACCGGCAATCAGCCCCAGCATTTT | CASSYWGRTGNQPQHF
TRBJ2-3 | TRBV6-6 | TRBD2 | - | TGTGCCAGCAGTTATGGGACTAGCCTCGCAGATACGCAGTATTTT | CASSYGTSLADTQYF
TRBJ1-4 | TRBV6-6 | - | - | TGTGCCAGCAGTTACCTTGAAAAACTGTTTTTT | CASSYLEKLFF
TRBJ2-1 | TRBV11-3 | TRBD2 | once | TGTGCCAGCAGCCTAGCGGGGCGCAATGAGCAGTTCTTC | CASSLAGRNEQFF